A single sample gave rise to the 3 T cell receptor beta chains below, sequenced in a study of T cells in localized non-small cell lung cancer. Assay: immunoSEQ multiplex PCR; the TCRdb copy retains only in-frame clones and omits some. The table has roughly 40,000 clones, 65% to 90% seen once. The sequencing used PBMCs, collected before any cancer treatment. All receptors come from a man aged 35 to 70 with stage II lung adenocarcinoma.

This chain uses TRBV11-2 with TRBJ2-3, with 7 nucleotides matching TRBD1. The length of the CDR3 is 14 residues. Per germline, CDR1 SGHAT and CDR2 FQNNGV. V was clipped by 4 bases and J by 2 bases; unmatched bases: 3. The CDR3 DNA follows: TGTGCCAGCAGCTCCGGGACAGACACAGATACGCAGTATTTT. It is translated as CASSSGTDTDTQYF.

This chain links TRBV19 with TRBJ1-1; no firm D call. The CDR3 is 15 residues long. CDR1 LNHDA and CDR2 SQIVND come from the germline V gene (reference sequence). Between the trimmed V and J ends, which lost 3 bases and 4 bases, there was a span of 15 bases. DNA for the CDR3: TGTGCCAGTAGTATCGCGGGTCTTCTAAGCACTGAAGCTTTCTTT. Translation: CASSIAGLLSTEAFF.

This clone was seen a handful of times. This chain links TRBV19 with TRBJ2-1, with 9 bases fitting TRBD2. Germline V gene lookup returns CDR1 LNHDA and CDR2 SQIVND (reference sequence). This CDR3 comprises 16 residues. V lost 0 bases, J lost 3 bases, and 3 bases stayed unmatched. This CDR3 reads CASSIDEAGGYNEQFF. As DNA, the CDR3 is TGTGCCAGTAGTATAGATGAAGCGGGAGGCTACAATGAGCAGTTCTTC. The whole variable domain, remainder taken from reference TRBV19 and TRBJ2-1, is DGGITQSPKYLFRKEGQNVTLSCEQNLNHDAMYWYRQDPGQGLRLIYYSQIVNDFQKGDIAEGYSVSREKKESFPLTVTSAQKNPTAFYLCASSIDEAGGYNEQFFGPGTRLTVL.